This entry lists 6 T cell receptor beta chains sequenced from one sample in a study of long-term antiretroviral therapy in people with HIV. The libraries were made with immunoSEQ v3.0 at survey level. Produced via immunoSEQ multiplex PCR; TCRdb's table is partial and in-frame only. Seen here are about 40,000 clones, around 85% observed once, and the top ten hold under 4.5%. This specimen was unsorted PBMCs, taken 1.2 years after starting antiretroviral therapy. These receptors were obtained from a woman in her forties or fifties with HIV.

The genes are TRBV6-1 and TRBJ1-6; no reliable D call. The CDR3 has 13 amino acids. In germline, CDR1 is MNHNS, CDR2 SASEGT. The germline V and J ends were trimmed by 7 bases and 7 bases, with 11 bases remaining between them. The CDR3 coding sequence is TGTGCCAGCACCCTGAATCCCAATTCACCCCTCCACTTT. It codes for CASTLNPNSPLHF.

The chain links TRBV11-2 to TRBJ1-5; the match to TRBD1 covers 7 bases. This CDR3 contains 17 residues. Germline V gene sequence: CDR1 SGHAT, CDR2 FQNNGV. Trimming removed 1 base from V and 5 bases from J; junction bases left unmatched: 11. The CDR3 nucleotides are TGTGCCAGCAGCTTAGCGGGTTTGGGACAGAGTTATCAGCCCCAGCATTTT. Translation: CASSLAGLGQSYQPQHF.

The chain employs TRBV19 and TRBJ2-1; unclear D gene. The CDR3 length is 17 residues. CDR1 and CDR2 (germline): LNHDA, SQIVND (reference sequence). V lost 3 bases and J lost 3, with 18 bases in between. CDR3 sequence reads: CASSMRDRDDFYNEQFF. Written as DNA, the CDR3 is TGTGCCAGTAGTATGCGTGACCGTGACGACTTCTACAATGAGCAGTTCTTC.

The rearrangement links TRBV5-4 to TRBJ2-5; D may be TRBD1 or TRBD2 (5 bases each). The DNA end is more similar to TRBJ2-7, so the J call may be wrong. The CDR3 has 15 amino acids. The germline V gene has CDR1 SGHNT and CDR2 YYREEE (reference sequence). The CDR3 reads CASSRRTAGSSEQYF. CDR3 DNA sequence: TGTGCCAGCAGCAGAAGAACTGCAGGGAGTAGCGAGCAGTACTTC.

The chain uses TRBV10-1 and TRBJ1-2; no definite D call. V was trimmed by 7 bases and J by 7 bases, leaving 4 bases between them. This CDR3 comprises 9 residues. Per germline, CDR1 WNHNN and CDR2 SYGVQD (reference sequence). The CDR3 bases are TGCGCCAGCACGACTGGCTACACCTTC. Translation: CASTTGYTF.

The table lists this clone with a count of one. The chain combines TRBV2 with TRBJ1-2, with TRBD1 identical over 7 bases. Germline CDR1 and CDR2: SNHLY and FYNNEI. CDR3 length equals 15 residues. The trim removed 2 bases at V and 0 bases at J, leaving 3 bases unmatched. The CDR3, as DNA: TGTGCCAGCAGTGAATGGCAGGGGGCTAACTATGGCTACACCTTC. Encoded protein: CASSEWQGANYGYTF.